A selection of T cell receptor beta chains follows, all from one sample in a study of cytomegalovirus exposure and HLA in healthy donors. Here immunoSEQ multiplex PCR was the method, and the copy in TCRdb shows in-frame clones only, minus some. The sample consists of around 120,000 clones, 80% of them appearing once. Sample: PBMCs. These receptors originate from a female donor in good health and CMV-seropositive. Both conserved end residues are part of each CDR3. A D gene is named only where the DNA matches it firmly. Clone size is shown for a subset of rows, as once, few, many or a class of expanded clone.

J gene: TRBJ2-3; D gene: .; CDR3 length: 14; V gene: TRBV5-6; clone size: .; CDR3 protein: CASSFRQGTDTQYF; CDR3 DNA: TGTGCCAGCAGCTTCAGGCAGGGCACAGATACGCAGTATTTT
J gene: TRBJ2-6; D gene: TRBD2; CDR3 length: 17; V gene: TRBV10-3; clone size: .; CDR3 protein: CAIHAGEKNSGANVLTF; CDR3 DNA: TGTGCCATCCACGCGGGGGAGAAGAACTCTGGGGCCAACGTCCTGACTTTC
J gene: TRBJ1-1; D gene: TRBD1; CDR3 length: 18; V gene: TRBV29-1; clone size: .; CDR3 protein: CSVKGRPGTGPLNTEAFF; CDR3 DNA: TGCAGTGTAAAAGGCCGTCCCGGGACAGGGCCTTTGAACACTGAAGCTTTCTTT
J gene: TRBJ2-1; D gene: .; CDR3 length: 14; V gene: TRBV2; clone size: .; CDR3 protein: CASSRTTPALEQFF; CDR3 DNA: TGTGCCAGCAGCCGGACTACCCCTGCCCTGGAGCAGTTCTTC
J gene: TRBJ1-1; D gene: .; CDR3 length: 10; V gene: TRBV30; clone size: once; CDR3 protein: CAWRGRTTFF; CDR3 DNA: TGTGCCTGGAGAGGGAGGACGACTTTCTTT
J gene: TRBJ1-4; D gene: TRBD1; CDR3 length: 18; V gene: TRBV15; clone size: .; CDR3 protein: CATSSPGQGAVGGEKLFF; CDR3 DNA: TGTGCCACCAGCAGTCCGGGACAGGGGGCTGTTGGTGGTGAAAAACTGTTTTTT
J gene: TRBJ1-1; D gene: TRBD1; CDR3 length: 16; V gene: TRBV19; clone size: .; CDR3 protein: CASSNHRGRIVSEAFF; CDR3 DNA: TGTGCCAGTAGTAACCACAGGGGGCGGATAGTATCTGAAGCTTTCTTT
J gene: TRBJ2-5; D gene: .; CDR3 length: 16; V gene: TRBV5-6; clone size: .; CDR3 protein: CASSPAGGGAVGTQYF; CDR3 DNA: TGTGCCAGCAGCCCCGCCGGTGGGGGGGCCGTTGGGACCCAGTACTTC
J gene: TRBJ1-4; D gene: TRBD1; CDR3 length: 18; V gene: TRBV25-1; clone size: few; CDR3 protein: CASWGGSKSGQGDEKLFF; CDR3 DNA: TGTGCCAGCTGGGGAGGTTCCAAGAGCGGACAGGGAGATGAAAAACTGTTTTTT
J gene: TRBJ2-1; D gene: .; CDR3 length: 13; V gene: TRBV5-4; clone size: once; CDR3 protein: CASSLDGYNEQFF; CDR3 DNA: TGTGCCAGCAGCTTGGACGGCTACAATGAGCAGTTCTTC
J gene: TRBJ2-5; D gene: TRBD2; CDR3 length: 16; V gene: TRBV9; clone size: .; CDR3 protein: CASSPQRLAGGETQYF; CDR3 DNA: TGTGCCAGCAGCCCCCAGCGGCTAGCGGGCGGAGAGACCCAGTACTTC
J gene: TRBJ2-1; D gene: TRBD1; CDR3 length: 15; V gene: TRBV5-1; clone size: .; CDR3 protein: CASSGTGGAPDEQFF; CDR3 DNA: TGCGCCAGCAGCGGGACAGGGGGCGCCCCGGATGAGCAGTTCTTC
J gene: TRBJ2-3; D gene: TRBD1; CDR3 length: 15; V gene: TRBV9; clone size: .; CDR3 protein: CASSPRIQGAYTQYF; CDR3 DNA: TGTGCCAGCAGCCCGAGGATCCAGGGGGCGTATACGCAGTATTTT
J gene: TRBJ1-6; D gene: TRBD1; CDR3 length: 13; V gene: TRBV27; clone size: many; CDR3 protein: CASSSTGASPLHF; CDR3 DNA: TGTGCCAGCAGTTCGACAGGGGCTTCGCCCCTCCACTTT
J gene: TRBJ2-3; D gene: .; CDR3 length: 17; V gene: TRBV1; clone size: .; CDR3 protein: CTSSQGGPAGGGDTQYF; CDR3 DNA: TGCACCAGCAGCCAAGGAGGGCCAGCGGGGGGAGGGGATACGCAGTATTTT
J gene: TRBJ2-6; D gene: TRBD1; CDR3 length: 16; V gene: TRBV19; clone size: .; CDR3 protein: CATWDRLPSGANVLTF; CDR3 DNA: TGTGCCACCTGGGACAGGCTGCCCTCTGGGGCCAACGTCCTGACTTTC
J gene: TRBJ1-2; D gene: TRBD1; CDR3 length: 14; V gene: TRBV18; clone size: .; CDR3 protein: CASSPGTGRYGYTF; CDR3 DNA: TGTGCCAGCTCGCCCGGGACAGGGAGGTATGGCTACACCTTC
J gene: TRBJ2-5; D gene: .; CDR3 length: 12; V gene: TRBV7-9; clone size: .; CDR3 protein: CASSLAVETQYF; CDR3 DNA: TGTGCCAGCAGCTTGGCCGTAGAGACCCAGTACTTC
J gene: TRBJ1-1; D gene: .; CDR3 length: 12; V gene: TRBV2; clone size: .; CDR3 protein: CASSDRNTEAFF; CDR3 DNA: TGTGCCAGCAGTGACAGAAACACTGAAGCTTTCTTT
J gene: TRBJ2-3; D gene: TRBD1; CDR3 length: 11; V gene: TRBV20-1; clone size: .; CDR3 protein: CSAEDRGSQYF; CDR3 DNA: TGCAGTGCCGAGGACAGGGGTTCGCAGTATTTT
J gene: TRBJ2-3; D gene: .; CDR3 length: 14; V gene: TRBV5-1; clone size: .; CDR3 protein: CASSQLGGIDTQYF; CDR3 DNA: TGCGCCAGCAGCCAACTAGGGGGAATAGATACGCAGTATTTT
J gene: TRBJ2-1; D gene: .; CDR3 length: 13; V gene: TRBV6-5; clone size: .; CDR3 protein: CASSLGAKAEQFF; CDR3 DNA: TGTGCCAGCAGTCTAGGGGCGAAGGCTGAGCAGTTCTTC
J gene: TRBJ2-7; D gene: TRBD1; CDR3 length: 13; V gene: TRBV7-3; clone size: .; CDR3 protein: CASSEDRGYEQYF; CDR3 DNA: TGTGCCAGCAGCGAGGACAGGGGGTACGAGCAGTACTTC
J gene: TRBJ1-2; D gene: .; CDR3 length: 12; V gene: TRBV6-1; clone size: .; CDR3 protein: CASSDTGYGYTF; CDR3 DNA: TGTGCCAGCAGTGATACAGGCTATGGCTACACCTTC
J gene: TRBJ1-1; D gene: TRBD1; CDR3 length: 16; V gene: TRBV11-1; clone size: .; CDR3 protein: CASSLRQGMGNTEAFF; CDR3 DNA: TGTGCCAGCAGCTTACGACAGGGGATGGGGAACACTGAAGCTTTCTTT
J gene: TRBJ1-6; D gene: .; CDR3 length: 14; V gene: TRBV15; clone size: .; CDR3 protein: CATSRDLGSEPLHF; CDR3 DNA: TGTGCCACCAGCAGAGATCTCGGGAGTGAACCCCTCCACTTT
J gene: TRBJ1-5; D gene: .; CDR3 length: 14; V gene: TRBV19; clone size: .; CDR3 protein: CASSIILRNQPQHF; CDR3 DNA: TGTGCCAGTAGTATAATACTCCGAAATCAGCCCCAGCATTTT
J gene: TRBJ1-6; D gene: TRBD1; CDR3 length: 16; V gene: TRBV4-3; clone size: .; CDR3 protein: CASSQDRDRINSPLHF; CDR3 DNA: TGCGCCAGCAGCCAAGACCGGGACAGAATTAATTCACCCCTCCACTTT
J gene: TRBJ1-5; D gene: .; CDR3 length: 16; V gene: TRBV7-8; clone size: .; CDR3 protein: CASSLGSGLSNQPQHF; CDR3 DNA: TGTGCCAGCAGCTTAGGGTCAGGGCTCAGCAATCAGCCCCAGCATTTT
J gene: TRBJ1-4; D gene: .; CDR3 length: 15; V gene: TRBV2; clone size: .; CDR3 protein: CASRRTGVTNEKLFF; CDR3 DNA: TGTGCCAGCAGACGTACGGGTGTCACTAATGAAAAACTGTTTTTT
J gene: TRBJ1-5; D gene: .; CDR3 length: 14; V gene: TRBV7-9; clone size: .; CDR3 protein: CASSLWSVDQPQHF; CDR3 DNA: TGTGCCAGCAGCTTATGGTCGGTAGATCAGCCCCAGCATTTT
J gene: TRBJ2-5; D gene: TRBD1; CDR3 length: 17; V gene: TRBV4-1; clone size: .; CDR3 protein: CASSQAPIGTGRETQYF; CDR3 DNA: TGCGCCAGCAGCCAAGCCCCAATCGGGACAGGGCGGGAGACCCAGTACTTC
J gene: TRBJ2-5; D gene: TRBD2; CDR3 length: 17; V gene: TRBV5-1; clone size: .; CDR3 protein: CASSLPGLAGGQETQYF; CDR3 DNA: TGCGCCAGCAGCTTGCCCGGACTAGCGGGGGGTCAAGAGACCCAGTACTTC
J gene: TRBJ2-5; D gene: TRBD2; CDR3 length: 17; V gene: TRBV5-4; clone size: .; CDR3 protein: CASSFPRPGRLQETQYF; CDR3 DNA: TGTGCCAGCAGCTTCCCTCGCCCCGGGAGGTTACAAGAGACCCAGTACTTC
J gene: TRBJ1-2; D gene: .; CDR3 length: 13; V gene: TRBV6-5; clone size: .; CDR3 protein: CASSQGLNYGYTF; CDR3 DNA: TGTGCCAGCAGCCAGGGCCTTAACTATGGCTACACCTTC
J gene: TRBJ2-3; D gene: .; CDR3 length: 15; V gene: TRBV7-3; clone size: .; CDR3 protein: CASSLTDGGRDTQYF; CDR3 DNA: TGTGCCAGCAGCTTAACGGATGGGGGCAGGGATACGCAGTATTTT
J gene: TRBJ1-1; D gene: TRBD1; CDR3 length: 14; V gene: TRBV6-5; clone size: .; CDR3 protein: CASSRQGGRTEAFF; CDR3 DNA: TGTGCCAGCAGTCGACAGGGGGGGAGGACTGAAGCTTTCTTT
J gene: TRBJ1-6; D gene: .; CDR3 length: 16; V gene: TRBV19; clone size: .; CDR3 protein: CASSIAGGRNNSPLHF; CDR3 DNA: TGTGCCAGTAGTATCGCGGGTGGCCGGAATAATTCACCCCTCCACTTT
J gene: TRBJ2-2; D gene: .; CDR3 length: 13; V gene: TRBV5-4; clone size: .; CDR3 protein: CASSPPGTGELFF; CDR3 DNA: TGTGCCAGCAGCCCCCCGGGCACCGGGGAGCTGTTTTTT
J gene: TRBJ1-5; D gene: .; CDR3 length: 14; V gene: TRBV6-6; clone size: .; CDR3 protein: CATRFGTHNQPQHF; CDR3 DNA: TGTGCCACCCGGTTTGGGACACACAACCAGCCCCAGCATTTT
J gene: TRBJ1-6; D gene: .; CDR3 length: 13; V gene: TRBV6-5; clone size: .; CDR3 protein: CASSYSAEVPLHF; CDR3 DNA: TGTGCCAGCAGTTACTCAGCCGAGGTACCCCTCCACTTT
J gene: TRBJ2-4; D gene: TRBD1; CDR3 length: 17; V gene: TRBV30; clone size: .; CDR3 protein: CAWSVLSQGLAKNIQYF; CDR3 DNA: TGTGCCTGGAGTGTACTGTCACAGGGGTTAGCCAAAAACATTCAGTACTTC
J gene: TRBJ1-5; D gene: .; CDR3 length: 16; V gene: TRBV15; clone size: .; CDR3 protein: CATQPSDYYSNQPQHF; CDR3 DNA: TGTGCCACCCAGCCTTCCGATTACTATAGCAATCAGCCCCAGCATTTT
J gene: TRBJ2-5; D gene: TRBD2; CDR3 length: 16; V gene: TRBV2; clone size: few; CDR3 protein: CASSATAGGAWETQYF; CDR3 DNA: TGTGCCAGCAGTGCTACCGCCGGGGGGGCTTGGGAGACCCAGTACTTC
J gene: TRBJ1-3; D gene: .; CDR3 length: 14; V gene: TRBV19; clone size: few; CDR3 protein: CASLPGRRGDTIYF; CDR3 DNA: TGTGCCAGTCTTCCGGGACGGCGGGGGGACACCATATATTTT
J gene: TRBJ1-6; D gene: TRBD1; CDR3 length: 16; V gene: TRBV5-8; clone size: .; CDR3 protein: CASSLGSGTGSSPLHF; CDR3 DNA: TGTGCCAGCAGCTTGGGTTCCGGGACAGGGAGTTCACCCCTCCACTTT
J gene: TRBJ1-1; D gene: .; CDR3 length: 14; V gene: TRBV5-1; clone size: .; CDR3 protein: CASSLAFVATEAFF; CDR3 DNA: TGCGCCAGCAGCTTGGCCTTTGTCGCGACTGAAGCTTTCTTT
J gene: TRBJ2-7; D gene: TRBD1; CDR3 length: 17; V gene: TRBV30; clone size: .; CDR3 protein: CAWRKDRESPEVYEQYF; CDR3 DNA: TGTGCCTGGAGGAAGGACAGGGAGAGCCCCGAGGTCTACGAGCAGTACTTC
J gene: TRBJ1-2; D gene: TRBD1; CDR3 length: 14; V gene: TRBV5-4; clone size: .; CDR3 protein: CASSLDVTGVDYTF; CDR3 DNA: TGTGCCAGCAGCTTGGACGTGACAGGGGTAGACTACACCTTC
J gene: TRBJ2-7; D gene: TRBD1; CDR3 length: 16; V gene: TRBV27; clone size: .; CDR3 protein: CASSLGLRDRGYEQYF; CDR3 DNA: TGTGCCAGCAGTTTAGGACTCCGGGACAGGGGCTACGAGCAGTACTTC
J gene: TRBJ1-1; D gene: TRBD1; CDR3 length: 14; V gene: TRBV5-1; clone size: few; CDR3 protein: CASSSGQPNTEAFF; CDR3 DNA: TGCGCCAGCAGCTCGGGACAGCCGAACACTGAAGCTTTCTTT